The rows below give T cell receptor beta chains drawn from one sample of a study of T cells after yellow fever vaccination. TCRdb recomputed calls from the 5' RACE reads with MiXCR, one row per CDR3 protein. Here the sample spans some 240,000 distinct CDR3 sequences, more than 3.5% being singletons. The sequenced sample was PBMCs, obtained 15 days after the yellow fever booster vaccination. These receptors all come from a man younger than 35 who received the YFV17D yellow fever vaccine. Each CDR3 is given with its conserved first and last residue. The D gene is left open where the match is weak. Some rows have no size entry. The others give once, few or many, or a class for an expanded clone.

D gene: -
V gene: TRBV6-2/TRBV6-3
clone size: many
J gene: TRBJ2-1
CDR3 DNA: TGTGCCAGCCAAAGAGGGAGAGGCTACAATGAGCAGTTCTTC
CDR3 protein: CASQRGRGYNEQFF

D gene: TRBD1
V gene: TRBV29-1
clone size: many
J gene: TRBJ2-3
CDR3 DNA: TGCAGCGTAGCACGGGGACAGGGAAACGCAGATACGCAGTATTTT
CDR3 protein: CSVARGQGNADTQYF

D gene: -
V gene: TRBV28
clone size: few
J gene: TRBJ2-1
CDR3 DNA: TGTGCCAGCATAAGAGAACTAGCCATGGACAATGAGCAGTTCTTC
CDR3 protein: CASIRELAMDNEQFF

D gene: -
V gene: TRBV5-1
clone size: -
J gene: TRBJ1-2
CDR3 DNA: TGCGCCAGCAGGGCAGGGGTGGCGTATGGCTACACCTTC
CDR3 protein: CASRAGVAYGYTF

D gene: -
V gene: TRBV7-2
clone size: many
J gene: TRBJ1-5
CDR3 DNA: TGTGCCAGCAGCTTCAACAATCAGCCCCAGCATTTT
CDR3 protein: CASSFNNQPQHF

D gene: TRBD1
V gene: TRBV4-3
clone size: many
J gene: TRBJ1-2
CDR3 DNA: TGCGCCAGCAGCCACGGGACAGGGCCTAACTATGGCTACACCTTC
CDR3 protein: CASSHGTGPNYGYTF

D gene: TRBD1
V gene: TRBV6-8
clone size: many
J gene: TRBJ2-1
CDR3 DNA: TGTGCCAGCAGGCATCCCTCCGGGACAGGCCCCCTCCTGATCTACAATGAGCAGTTCTTC
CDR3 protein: CASRHPSGTGPLLIYNEQFF

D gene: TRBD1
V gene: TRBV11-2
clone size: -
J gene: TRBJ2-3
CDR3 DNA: TGTGCCAGCAGCTTATGGGGACAGGGGAAGGATACGCAGTATTTT
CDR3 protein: CASSLWGQGKDTQYF

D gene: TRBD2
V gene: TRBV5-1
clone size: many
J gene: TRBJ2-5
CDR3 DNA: TGCGCCAGCAGACCGGGACTAGCCATGGAGACCCAGTACTTC
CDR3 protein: CASRPGLAMETQYF

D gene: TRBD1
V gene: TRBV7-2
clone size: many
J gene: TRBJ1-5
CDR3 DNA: TGTGCCAGCAGCTTAGACAGGGGGAGGGAGCCCCAGCATTTT
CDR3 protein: CASSLDRGREPQHF

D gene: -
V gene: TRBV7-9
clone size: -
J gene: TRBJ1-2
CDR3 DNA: TGTGCCAGCAGCTTAGCGGGTCGGGAGGACTATGGCTACACCTTC
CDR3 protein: CASSLAGREDYGYTF

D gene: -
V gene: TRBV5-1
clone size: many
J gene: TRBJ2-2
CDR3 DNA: TGCGCCAGCAGACAGGGCGGTTTATACACCGGGGAGCTGTTTTTT
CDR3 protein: CASRQGGLYTGELFF

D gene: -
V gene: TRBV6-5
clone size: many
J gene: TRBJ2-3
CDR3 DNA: TGTGCCAGCAGTCACACTTACACAGATACGCAGTATTTT
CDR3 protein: CASSHTYTDTQYF

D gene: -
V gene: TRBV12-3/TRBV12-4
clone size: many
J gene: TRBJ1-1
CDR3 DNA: TGTGCCAGCAGCGGCGGGAAAGCTTTCTTT
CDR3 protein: CASSGGKAFF

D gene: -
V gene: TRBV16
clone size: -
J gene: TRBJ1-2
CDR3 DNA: TGTGCCAGCACAGAACTGCTGGGCTATGGCTACACCTTC
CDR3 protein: CASTELLGYGYTF

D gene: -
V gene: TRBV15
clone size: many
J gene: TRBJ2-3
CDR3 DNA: TGTGCCACCAGCGGGGACGGGTCTCCGGAAGATACGCAGTATTTT
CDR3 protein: CATSGDGSPEDTQYF

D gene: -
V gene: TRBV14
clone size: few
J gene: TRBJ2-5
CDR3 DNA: TGTGCCAGCAAGAAAGGGATTGGGGAGACCCAGTACTTC
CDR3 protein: CASKKGIGETQYF

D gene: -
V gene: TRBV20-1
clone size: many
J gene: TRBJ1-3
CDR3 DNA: TGCAGTGCCGAGGGGTGGGAGGCTGGAAACACCATATATTTT
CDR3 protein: CSAEGWEAGNTIYF

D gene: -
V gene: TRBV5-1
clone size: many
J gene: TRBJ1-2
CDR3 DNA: TGCGCCAGCAGCTTGGGTGCAGGGGATGGCTACACCTTC
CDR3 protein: CASSLGAGDGYTF

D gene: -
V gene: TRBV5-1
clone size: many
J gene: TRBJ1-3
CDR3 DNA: TGCGCCAGCAGGATCGGAAACACCATATATTTT
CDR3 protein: CASRIGNTIYF

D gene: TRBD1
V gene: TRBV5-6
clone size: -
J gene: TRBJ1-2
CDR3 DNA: TGTGCCAGCAGCTGGTTTGACAGGGACAGGGCGAACTATGGCTACACCTTC
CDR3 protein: CASSWFDRDRANYGYTF

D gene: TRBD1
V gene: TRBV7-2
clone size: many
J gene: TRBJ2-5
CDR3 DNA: TGTGCCAGCAGCTCGCCGGGACAGACTATCGAGACCCAGTACTTC
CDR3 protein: CASSSPGQTIETQYF

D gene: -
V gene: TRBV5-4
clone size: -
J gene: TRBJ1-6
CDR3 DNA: TGTGCCAGCAGCTTGGGACGGACAAATTCACCCCTCCACTTT
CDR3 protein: CASSLGRTNSPLHF

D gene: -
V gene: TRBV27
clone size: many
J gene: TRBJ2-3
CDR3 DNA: TGTGCCAGCAGTTCACGGGCCCTGAGGTATACGCAGTATTTT
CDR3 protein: CASSSRALRYTQYF

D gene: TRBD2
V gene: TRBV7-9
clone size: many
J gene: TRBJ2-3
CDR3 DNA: TGTGCCAGCAGCTTAACTAGCGGGGCGCCAGATACGCAGTATTTT
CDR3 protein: CASSLTSGAPDTQYF

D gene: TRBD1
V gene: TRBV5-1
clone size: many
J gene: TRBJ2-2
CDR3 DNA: TGCGCCAGCAGGGCCGGGACAGGGGACACCGGGGAGCTGTTTTTT
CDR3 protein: CASRAGTGDTGELFF

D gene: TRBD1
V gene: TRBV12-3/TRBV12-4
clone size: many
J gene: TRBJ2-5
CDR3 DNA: TGTGCCAGCACCCGAGACAGGGGAGAGACCCAGTACTTC
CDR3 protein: CASTRDRGETQYF

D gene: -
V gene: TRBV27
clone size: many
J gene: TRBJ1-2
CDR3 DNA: TGTGCCAGCAGGACCACGGAGGGGGCTAACTATGGCTACACCTTC
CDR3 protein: CASRTTEGANYGYTF

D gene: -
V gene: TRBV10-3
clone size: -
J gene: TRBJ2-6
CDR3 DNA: TGTGCCATCAGTGAGTCTAGGACGGGCAGCTCTGGGGCCAACGTCCTGACTTTC
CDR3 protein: CAISESRTGSSGANVLTF

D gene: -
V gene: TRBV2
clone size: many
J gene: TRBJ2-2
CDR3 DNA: TGTGCCAGTTACTTCTCCGGGGAGCTGTTTTTT
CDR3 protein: CASYFSGELFF

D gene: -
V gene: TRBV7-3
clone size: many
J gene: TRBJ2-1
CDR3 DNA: TGTGCCAGCAGCTTAGGGGTCACTAACAATGAGCAGTTCTTC
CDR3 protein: CASSLGVTNNEQFF

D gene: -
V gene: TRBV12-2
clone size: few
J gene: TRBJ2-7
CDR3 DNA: TGTGCAAGTCGCGAAAGAAAAGGGGGGTCCCGGTCCTACGAGCAGTACTTC
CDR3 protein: CASRERKGGSRSYEQYF

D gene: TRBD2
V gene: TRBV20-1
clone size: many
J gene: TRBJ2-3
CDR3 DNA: TGCAGTGCTAGGGTTAGCGGGGGGGTGAATACGCAGTATTTT
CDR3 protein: CSARVSGGVNTQYF

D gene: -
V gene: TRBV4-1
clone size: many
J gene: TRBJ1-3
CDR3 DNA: TGCGCCAGCAGCCACCAGGCTGGAAACACCATATATTTT
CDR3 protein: CASSHQAGNTIYF

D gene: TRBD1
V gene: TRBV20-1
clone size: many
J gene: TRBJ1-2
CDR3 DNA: TGCAGTGCGCTGACAGGGGCAGGGAACTATGGCTACACCTTC
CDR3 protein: CSALTGAGNYGYTF